These T cell receptor beta chains were read from a single sample in a study of blood T cells in healthy people across ages. TCRdb processed the 5' RACE reads anew with MiXCR; each CDR3 protein has one entry. The sample lists 790,000 or so distinct CDR3 sequences; 35% to 50% were seen once. Specimen: blood. Receptor source: a man older than 75 in good health. CDR3s leave out the opening cysteine and the closing phenylalanine or tryptophan.

TRBV12-3/TRBV12-4	TRBJ2-7	ASSFRKEFYEQY
TRBV2	TRBJ2-1	ASSDPGGLF
TRBV20-1	TRBJ2-2	SAMEGDPYTGELF
TRBV3-1	TRBJ2-1	ASSAGPVENEQF
TRBV28	TRBJ2-5	ASSGMGAGGPGETQY
TRBV7-2	TRBJ2-1	ASQSGRVSSEQF
TRBV29-1	TRBJ2-7	SFSRQGSSYEQY
TRBV9	TRBJ2-7	ASSPRGSGYEQY
TRBV6-1	NA	ASSEFWNSCEQY
TRBV4-2	TRBJ2-7	ASSQDPVGNYEQY
TRBV20-1	TRBJ2-7	SASGGQGDYEQY
TRBV20-1	TRBJ2-3	SAGAAKGGDTQY
TRBV3-1	TRBJ2-7	ASSQDPGYEQY
TRBV14	TRBJ2-6	ASSQAAAGSSGANVLT
TRBV5-1	TRBJ2-3	ASSLLGQGSDTQY
TRBV7-2	TRBJ2-5	ASSSYPRASGVQETQY
TRBV5-1	TRBJ1-4	ASRYQGSEKLF
TRBV20-1	TRBJ2-1	SARVKLAGGGEQF
TRBV10-3	TRBJ1-1	AISESKGPGTGAF
TRBV5-1	TRBJ1-1	ASSWTGDTEAF
TRBV9	TRBJ1-2	ASSLSGTAVNYGYT
TRBV6-6	TRBJ2-1	ASSSRHSSYNEQF
TRBV10-3	TRBJ1-2	TISESRTGDSYGYT
TRBV5-1	TRBJ2-4	ASRDGSNPGEQY
TRBV18	TRBJ2-7	ATTSGSVYEQY
TRBV12-3/TRBV12-4	TRBJ1-2	ASRLSRGRGKNGYT
TRBV2	TRBJ2-6	ASSVRGASNVLT
TRBV7-2	TRBJ2-1	ASSSSGGAGETQF
TRBV10-3	TRBJ1-6	AISESKAENSPLH
TRBV6-5	TRBJ1-2	ASSSEGGDYGYT
TRBV27	TRBJ2-3	ASSFANDRDTQY
TRBV28	TRBJ2-5	ASSSPGLAAQETQY
TRBV5-1	TRBJ2-3	ACSLDRASTDTQY
TRBV9	TRBJ2-1	ASGPSSYNEQF
TRBV10-3	TRBJ2-1	AISEPPTGTTYNEQF
TRBV7-2	TRBJ2-7	ASSPTSREQY
TRBV12-3/TRBV12-4	TRBJ1-2	ASSPGTPNYGYT
TRBV28	TRBJ2-3	ASSGGGGVPDTQY
TRBV25-1	TRBJ2-1	ASSETGFYNEQF
TRBV7-2	TRBJ2-7	ASSLEGAYRSYEQY
TRBV4-1	TRBJ2-1	ASSQLDMGLVTNEQF
TRBV7-3	TRBJ2-2	ASSSRTFANTGELF
TRBV20-1	TRBJ1-2	SARVVSLISNYGYT
TRBV7-6	TRBJ2-2	ASRLRLGLAGLNTGELF
TRBV7-2	TRBJ2-3	ASSLVGRGADTQY